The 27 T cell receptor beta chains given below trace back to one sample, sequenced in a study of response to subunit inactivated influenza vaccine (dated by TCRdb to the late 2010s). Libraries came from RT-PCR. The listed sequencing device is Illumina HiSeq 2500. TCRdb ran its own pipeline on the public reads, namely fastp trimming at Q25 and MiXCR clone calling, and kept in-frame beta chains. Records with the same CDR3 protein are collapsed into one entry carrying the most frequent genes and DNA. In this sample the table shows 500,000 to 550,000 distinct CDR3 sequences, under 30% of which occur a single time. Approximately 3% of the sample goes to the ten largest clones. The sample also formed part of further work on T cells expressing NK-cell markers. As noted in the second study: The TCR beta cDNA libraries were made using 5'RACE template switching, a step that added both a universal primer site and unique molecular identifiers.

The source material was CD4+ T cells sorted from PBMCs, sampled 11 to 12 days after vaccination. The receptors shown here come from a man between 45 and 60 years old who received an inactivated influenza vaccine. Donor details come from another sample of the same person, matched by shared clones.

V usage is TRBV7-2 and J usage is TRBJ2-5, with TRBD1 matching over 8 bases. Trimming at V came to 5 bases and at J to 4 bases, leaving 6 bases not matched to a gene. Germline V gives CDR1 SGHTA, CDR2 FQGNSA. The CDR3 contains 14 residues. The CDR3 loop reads CASSNRGSRETQYF. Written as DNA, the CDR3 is TGTGCCAGCAGCAACAGGGGGTCGAGAGAGACCCAGTACTTC.

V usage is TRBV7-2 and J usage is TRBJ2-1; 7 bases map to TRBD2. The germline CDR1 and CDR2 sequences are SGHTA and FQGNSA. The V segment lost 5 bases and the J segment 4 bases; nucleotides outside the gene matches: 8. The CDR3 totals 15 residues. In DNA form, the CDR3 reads TGTGCCAGCAGCGCAGTGGACGGGGGGTACAATGAGCAGTTCTTC. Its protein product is CASSAVDGGYNEQFF.

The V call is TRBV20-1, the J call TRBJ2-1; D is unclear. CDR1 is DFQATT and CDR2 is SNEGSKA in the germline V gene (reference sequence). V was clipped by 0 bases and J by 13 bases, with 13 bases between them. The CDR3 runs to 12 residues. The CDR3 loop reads CSARDRLGEQFF. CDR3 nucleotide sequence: TGCAGTGCTAGAGATAGGTTAGGAGAACAGTTCTTC.

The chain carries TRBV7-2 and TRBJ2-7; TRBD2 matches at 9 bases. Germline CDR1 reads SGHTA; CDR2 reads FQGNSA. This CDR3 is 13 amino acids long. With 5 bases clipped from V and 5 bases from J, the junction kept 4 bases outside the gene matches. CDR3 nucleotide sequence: TGTGCCAGCAGCCGGGTAGCGGGAGACGAGCAGTACTTC. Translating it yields CASSRVAGDEQYF.

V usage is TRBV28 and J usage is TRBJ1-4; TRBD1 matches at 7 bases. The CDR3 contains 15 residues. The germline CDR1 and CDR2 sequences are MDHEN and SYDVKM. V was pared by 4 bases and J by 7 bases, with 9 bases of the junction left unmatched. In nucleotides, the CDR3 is TGTGCCAGCAGTTCCACGACAGGGTGGGGTGAAAAACTGTTTTTT. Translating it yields CASSSTTGWGEKLFF.

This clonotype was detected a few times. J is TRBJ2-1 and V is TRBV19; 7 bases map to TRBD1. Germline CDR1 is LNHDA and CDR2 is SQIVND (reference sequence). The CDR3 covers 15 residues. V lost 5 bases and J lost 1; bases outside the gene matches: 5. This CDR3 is CASSADRRSYNEQFF. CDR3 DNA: TGTGCCAGTAGTGCGGACAGGCGATCCTACAATGAGCAGTTCTTC.

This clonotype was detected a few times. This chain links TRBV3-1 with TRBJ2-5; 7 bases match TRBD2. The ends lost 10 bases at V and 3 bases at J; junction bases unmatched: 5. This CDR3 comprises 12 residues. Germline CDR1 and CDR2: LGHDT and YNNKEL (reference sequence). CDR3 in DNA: TGTGCCACCGACCGGGGGGAAGAGACCCAGTACTTC. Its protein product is CATDRGEETQYF.

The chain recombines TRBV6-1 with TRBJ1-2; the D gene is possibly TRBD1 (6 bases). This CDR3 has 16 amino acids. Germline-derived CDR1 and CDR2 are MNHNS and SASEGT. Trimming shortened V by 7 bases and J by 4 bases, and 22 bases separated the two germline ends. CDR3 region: CASTKPDRKLGYGYTF. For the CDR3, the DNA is TGTGCCAGCACCAAACCCGACAGGAAACTTGGCTATGGCTACACCTTC.

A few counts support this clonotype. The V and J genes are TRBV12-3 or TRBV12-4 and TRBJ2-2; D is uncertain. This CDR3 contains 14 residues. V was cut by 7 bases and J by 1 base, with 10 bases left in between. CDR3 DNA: TGTGCCAGCACCGATTTCAGGAACACCGGGGAGCTGTTTTTT. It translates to CASTDFRNTGELFF.

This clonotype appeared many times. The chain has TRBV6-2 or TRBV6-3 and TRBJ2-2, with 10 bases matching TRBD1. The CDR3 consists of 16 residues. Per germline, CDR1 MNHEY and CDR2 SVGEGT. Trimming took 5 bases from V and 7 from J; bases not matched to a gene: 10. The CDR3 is CASSPSGQGTGGELFF. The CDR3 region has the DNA TGTGCCAGCAGTCCCTCGGGACAGGGGACAGGCGGGGAGCTGTTTTTT.

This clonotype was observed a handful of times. The CDR3 DNA sequence: TGTGCCAGCAGCCCTGCAGCGAACACTGAAGCTTTCTTT. Its translation is CASSPAANTEAFF. The chain recombines TRBV6-1 with TRBJ1-1; D is uncertain. This CDR3 contains 13 residues. Germline assignment: CDR1 MNHNS and CDR2 SASEGT. Trimming took 6 bases from V and 1 from J, leaving 9 bases between them.

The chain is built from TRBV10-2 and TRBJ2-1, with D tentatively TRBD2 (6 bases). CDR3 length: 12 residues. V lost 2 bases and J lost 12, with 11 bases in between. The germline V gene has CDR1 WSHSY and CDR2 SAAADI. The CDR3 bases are TGCGCCAGCAGTGAGGCGGGATCTGGGCAGTTCTTC. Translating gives CASSEAGSGQFF.

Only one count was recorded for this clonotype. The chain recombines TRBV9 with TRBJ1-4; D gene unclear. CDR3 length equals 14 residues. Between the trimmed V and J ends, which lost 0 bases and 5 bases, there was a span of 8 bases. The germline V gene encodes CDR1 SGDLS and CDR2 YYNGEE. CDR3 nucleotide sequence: TGTGCCAGCAGCGTAGCAGGAGAAAATGAAAAACTGTTTTTT. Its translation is CASSVAGENEKLFF.

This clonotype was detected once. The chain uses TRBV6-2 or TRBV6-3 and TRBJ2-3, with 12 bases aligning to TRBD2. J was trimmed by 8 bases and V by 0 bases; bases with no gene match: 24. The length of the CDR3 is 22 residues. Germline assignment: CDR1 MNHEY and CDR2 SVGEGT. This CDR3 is CASSYSASPLAGGQSGFSTQYF. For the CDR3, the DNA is TGTGCCAGCAGTTACTCCGCCTCGCCGCTAGCGGGAGGGCAATCTGGCTTCTCTACGCAGTATTTT.

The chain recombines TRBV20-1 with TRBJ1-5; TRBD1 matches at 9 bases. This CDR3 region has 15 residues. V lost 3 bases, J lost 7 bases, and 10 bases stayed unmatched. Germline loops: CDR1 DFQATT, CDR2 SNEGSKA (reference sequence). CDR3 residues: CSARETGGMRQPQHF. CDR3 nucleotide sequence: TGCAGTGCTAGGGAGACAGGGGGGATGAGGCAGCCCCAGCATTTT.

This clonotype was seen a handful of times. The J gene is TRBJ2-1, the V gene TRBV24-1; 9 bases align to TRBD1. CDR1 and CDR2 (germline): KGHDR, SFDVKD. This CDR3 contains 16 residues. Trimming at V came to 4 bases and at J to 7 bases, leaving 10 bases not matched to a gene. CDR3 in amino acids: CATSDRGGQGRNEQFF. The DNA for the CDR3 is TGTGCCACCAGTGACCGGGGCGGACAGGGGAGGAATGAGCAGTTCTTC.

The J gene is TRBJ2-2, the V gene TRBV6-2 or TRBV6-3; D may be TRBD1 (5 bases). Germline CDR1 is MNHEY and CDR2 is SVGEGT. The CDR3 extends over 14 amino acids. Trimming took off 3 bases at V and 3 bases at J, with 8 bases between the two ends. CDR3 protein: CASSYWGDTGELFF. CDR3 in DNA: TGTGCCAGCAGTTATTGGGGCGACACCGGGGAGCTGTTTTTT.

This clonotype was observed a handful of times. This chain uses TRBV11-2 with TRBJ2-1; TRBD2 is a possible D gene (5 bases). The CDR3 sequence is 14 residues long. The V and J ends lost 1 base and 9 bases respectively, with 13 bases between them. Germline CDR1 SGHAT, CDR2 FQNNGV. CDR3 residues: CASSLVRGRPEQFF. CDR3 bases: TGTGCCAGCAGCTTAGTTCGGGGAAGGCCTGAGCAGTTCTTC. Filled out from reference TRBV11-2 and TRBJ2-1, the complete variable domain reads EAGVAQSPRYKIIEKRQSVAFWCNPISGHATLYWYQQILGQGPKLLIQFQNNGVVDDSQLPKDRFSAERLKGVDSTLKIQPAKLEDSAVYLCASSLVRGRPEQFFGPGTRLTVL.

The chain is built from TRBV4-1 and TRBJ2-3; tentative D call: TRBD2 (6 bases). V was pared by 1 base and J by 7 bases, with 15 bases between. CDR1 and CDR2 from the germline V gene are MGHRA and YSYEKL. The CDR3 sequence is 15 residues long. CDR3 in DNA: TGCGCCAGCAGCCAAGGGGCGCGGGGCGACAATACGCAGTATTTT. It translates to CASSQGARGDNTQYF.

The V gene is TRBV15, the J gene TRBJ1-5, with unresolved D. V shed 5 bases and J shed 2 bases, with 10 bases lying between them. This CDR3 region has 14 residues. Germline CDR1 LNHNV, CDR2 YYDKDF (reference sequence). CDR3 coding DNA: TGTGCCACCAGCGTGGTTTTCGGCAATCAGCCCCAGCATTTT. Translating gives CATSVVFGNQPQHF.

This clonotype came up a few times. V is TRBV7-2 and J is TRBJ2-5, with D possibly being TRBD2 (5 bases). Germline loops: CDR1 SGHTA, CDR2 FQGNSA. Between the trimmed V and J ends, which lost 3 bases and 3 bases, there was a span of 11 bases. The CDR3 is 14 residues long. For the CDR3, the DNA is TGTGCCAGCAGCTTCCTCTCGGGGAAAGAGACCCAGTACTTC. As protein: CASSFLSGKETQYF.

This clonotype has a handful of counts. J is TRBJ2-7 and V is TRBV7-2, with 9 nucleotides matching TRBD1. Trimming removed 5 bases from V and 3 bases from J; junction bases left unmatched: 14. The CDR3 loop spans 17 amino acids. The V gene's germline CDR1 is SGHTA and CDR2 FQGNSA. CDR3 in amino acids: CASSLIRTGDDYYEQYF. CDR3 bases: TGTGCCAGCAGCCTAATAAGGACAGGGGACGACTACTACGAGCAGTACTTC.

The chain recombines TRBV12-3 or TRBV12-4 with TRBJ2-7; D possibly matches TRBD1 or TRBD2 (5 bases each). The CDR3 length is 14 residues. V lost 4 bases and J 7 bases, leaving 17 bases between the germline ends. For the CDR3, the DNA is TGTGCCAGCAGTTCGGGGCAGGCGACGAGTGAGCAGTACTTC. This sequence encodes CASSSGQATSEQYF.

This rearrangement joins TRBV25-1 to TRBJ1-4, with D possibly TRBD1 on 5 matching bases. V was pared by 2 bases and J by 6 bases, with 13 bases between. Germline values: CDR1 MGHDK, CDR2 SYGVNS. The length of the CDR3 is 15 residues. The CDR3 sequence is CASSERWRGYEKLFF. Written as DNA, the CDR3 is TGTGCCAGCAGTGAAAGGTGGAGGGGTTATGAAAAACTGTTTTTT.

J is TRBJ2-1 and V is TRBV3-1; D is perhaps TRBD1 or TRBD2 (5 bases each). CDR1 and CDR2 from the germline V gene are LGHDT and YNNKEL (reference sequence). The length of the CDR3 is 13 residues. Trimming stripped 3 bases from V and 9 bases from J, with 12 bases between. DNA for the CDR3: TGTGCCAGCAGCCAGGGACCAGCCGGTGAGCAGTTCTTC. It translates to CASSQGPAGEQFF.

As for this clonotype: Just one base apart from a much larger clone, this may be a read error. DNA for the CDR3: TGCGCCAACAGCTTGGGACAAGGTGAAGCTTTCTTT. Its protein is CANSLGQGEAFF. The chain joins TRBV5-1 to TRBJ1-1; D is perhaps TRBD1 (6 bases). CDR1 and CDR2 from the germline V gene are SGHRS and YFSETQ. There are 12 residues in the CDR3.

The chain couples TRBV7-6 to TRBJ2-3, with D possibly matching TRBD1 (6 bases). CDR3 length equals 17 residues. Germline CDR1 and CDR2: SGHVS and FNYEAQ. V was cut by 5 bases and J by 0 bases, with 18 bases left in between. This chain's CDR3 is CASSILRRTASTDTQYF. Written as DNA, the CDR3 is TGTGCCAGCAGCATACTACGAAGGACAGCTAGCACAGATACGCAGTATTTT.